This T cell receptor (beta chain) was sequenced in a study of early T cells in non-severe SARS-CoV-2 infection. The germline V gene has CDR1 SGHDT and CDR2 YYEEEE. The CDR3 contains 16 residues. The trim removed 4 bases at V and 0 bases at J, leaving 5 bases unmatched. Individual cDNA molecules were tagged with unique molecular identifiers, the study reported. TCRdb reprocessed the 5' RACE reads with MiXCR, giving one entry per CDR3 protein. The sample lists under 40,000 distinct CDR3 sequences; about 6% were seen once. This clonotype has a count of ten or more. Material: whole blood. The chain uses TRBV5-6 and TRBJ2-4, with 9 bases fitting TRBD1. The receptor was derived from an adult who was a healthcare worker with PCR-confirmed SARS-CoV-2 infection or an uninfected control (not recorded which). CDR3 region: CASSDGQGIAKNIQYF. As DNA, the CDR3 is TGTGCCAGCAGCGATGGACAGGGGATAGCCAAAAACATTCAGTACTTC.